Shown below are 8 T cell receptor beta chains from a single sample sequenced in a study of T-cell memory formation after mild COVID-19. MiXCR, applied by TCRdb to the 5' RACE reads, yields one record per CDR3 protein. The table shows about 360,000 distinct CDR3 sequences, with under 15% occurring only once. The sample was PBMCs or a T cell subset sorted from them (not recorded which). Source of these receptors: a man between 18 and 35 years old who had mild COVID-19 (a few samples of this study predate the infection). Cell type and time point are not known.

The chain employs TRBV7-2 and TRBJ1-2; the match to TRBD1 covers 9 bases. V gave up 1 base and J gave up 8 bases; unmatched junction bases: 5. This CDR3 is built from 14 residues. Germline CDR1 SGHTA, CDR2 FQGNSA. The CDR3: CASSLDRGQTGYTF. CDR3 sequence (DNA): TGTGCCAGCAGCTTAGACAGGGGGCAAACGGGCTACACCTTC.

The chain joins TRBV20-1 to TRBJ2-3; D may match TRBD1 or TRBD2 (5 bases each). V lost 2 bases and J 4 bases, leaving 10 bases between the germline ends. CDR1 and CDR2 from the germline V gene are DFQATT and SNEGSKA (reference sequence). There are 13 residues in the CDR3. The CDR3 loop is CSARRLGADTQYF. DNA for the CDR3: TGCAGTGCTAGAAGGCTGGGGGCAGATACGCAGTATTTT.

The chain links TRBV6-5 to TRBJ1-4; D is undetermined. The V end was cut by 2 bases, the J end by 8 bases, with 18 bases between. Germline CDR1 and CDR2: MNHEY and SVGAGI. The CDR3 consists of 16 residues. CDR3 in amino acids: CASSYDSDELGEKLFF. The DNA of the CDR3 is TGTGCCAGCAGTTACGACTCGGACGAGCTGGGCGAAAAACTGTTTTTT.

At least ten counts were recorded for this clonotype. The chain employs TRBV6-2 or TRBV6-3 and TRBJ2-3; D remains ambiguous. With 6 bases removed from V and 2 bases from J, the gap between germline ends came to 3 bases. The CDR3 is made up of 11 amino acids. Germline CDR1 reads MNHEY; CDR2 reads SVGEGT. Here the CDR3 reads CASRDTDTQYF. The CDR3 DNA follows: TGTGCCAGCAGGGACACAGATACGCAGTATTTT.

J is TRBJ2-7 and V is TRBV20-1; D remains unclear. Germline V gives CDR1 DFQATT, CDR2 SNEGSKA (reference sequence). The length of the CDR3 is 14 residues. The germline V and J ends were trimmed by 1 base and 0 bases, with 10 bases remaining between them. The CDR3: CSARAPMNSYEQYV. The CDR3 DNA is TGCAGTGCTAGAGCTCCTATGAACTCCTACGAGCAGTACGTC.

A few counts support this clonotype. V and J are TRBV3-1 and TRBJ2-1; no reliable D call. The CDR3 runs 11 residues. CDR1 LGHDT and CDR2 YNNKEL come from the germline V gene (reference sequence). The germline V and J ends were trimmed by 8 bases and 6 bases, with 8 bases remaining between them. The CDR3 nucleotides are TGTGCCAGCGGCTCGTTCAATGAGCAGTTCTTC. It translates to CASGSFNEQFF.

The chain has TRBV4-1 and TRBJ2-3; 9 bases agree with TRBD2. Per germline, CDR1 MGHRA and CDR2 YSYEKL. The V segment lost 1 base and the J segment 0 bases; nucleotides outside the gene matches: 8. This CDR3 has 18 amino acids. The CDR3 sequence is CASSQGQRGDLSTDTQYF. For the CDR3, the DNA is TGCGCCAGCAGCCAAGGCCAGCGGGGGGACCTAAGCACAGATACGCAGTATTTT.

This clonotype occurred a few times. The gene calls are TRBV28 and TRBJ1-2; D is undetermined. CDR3 length: 12 residues. The ends were cut back, 6 bases at V and 4 bases at J, with 9 bases in the middle. The germline CDR1 and CDR2 sequences are MDHEN and SYDVKM. CDR3 nucleotide sequence: TGTGCCAGCAGCTTCCGGGTCTATGGCTACACCTTC. Translated: CASSFRVYGYTF.